This T cell receptor (beta chain) derives from a study of graft-versus-host responses after intestinal transplantation. On the study more broadly: Induction using anti-thymocyte globulin, followed by tacrolimus and steroids for approximately three years, was given to all recipients.

Germline V gene data show CDR1 as SEHNR and CDR2 as FQNEAQ (reference sequence). The CDR3 sequence is 11 residues long. V lost 10 bases and J lost 3, with 9 bases in between. TCRdb's table, derived via immunoSEQ multiplex PCR, lists solely in-frame clones and lacks some. The profile shows 100,000 or so clones, around 90% of them singletons. A remark on this clone: Its antigen remains unknown.

This TCR derives from a human donor who received an intestinal transplant. This chain joins TRBV7-9 and TRBJ1-2; no definite D call. The specimen comprised unstimulated CD4+ T cells sorted from spleen or lymph node cells, sampled before intestinal transplant. In nucleotides, the CDR3 is TGTGCCACCATGCGTGACTATGGCTACACCTTC. Its protein product is CATMRDYGYTF.